The next 2 T cell receptor beta chains were all read from a single sample in a study of blood T cell repertoires in COVID-19. Sequencing used immunoSEQ multiplex PCR; TCRdb keeps in-frame clones, though not all of them. The table includes some 170,000 clones, around 83% detected once. Specimen: peripheral blood. The origin of the receptors is a woman aged 55 to 70 with acute or convalescent COVID-19.

This sequence joins TRBV7-3 and TRBJ2-5, with TRBD1 matching over 8 bases. Germline CDR1 is SGHTA and CDR2 is FQGTGA. V shed 3 bases, J shed 2 bases, and the junction held 2 bases outside the gene matches. The CDR3 totals 14 residues. CDR3 amino acids: CASSFGQGQETQYF. In DNA form, the CDR3 reads TGTGCCAGCAGCTTCGGACAGGGACAAGAGACCCAGTACTTC.

The chain is built from TRBV5-1 and TRBJ1-1, with TRBD1 matching 8 bases. V shed 4 bases, J shed 2 bases, and the junction held 7 bases outside the gene matches. Per germline, CDR1 SGHRS and CDR2 YFSETQ. The CDR3 runs to 15 residues. CDR3 in amino acids: CASSVLGQDNTEAFF. CDR3 nucleotide sequence: TGCGCCAGCAGCGTACTGGGACAGGATAACACTGAAGCTTTCTTT.